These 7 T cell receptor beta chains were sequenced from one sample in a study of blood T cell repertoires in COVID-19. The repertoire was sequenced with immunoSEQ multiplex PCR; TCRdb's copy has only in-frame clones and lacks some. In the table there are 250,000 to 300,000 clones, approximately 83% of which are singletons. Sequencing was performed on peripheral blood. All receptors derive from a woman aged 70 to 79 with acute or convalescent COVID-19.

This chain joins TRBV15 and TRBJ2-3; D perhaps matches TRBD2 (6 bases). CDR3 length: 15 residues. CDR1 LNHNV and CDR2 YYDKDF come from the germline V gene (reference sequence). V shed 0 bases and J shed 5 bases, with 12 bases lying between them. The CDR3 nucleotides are TGTGCCACCAGCAGAGATGGAGGGACCGGAGATACGCAGTATTTT. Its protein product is CATSRDGGTGDTQYF.

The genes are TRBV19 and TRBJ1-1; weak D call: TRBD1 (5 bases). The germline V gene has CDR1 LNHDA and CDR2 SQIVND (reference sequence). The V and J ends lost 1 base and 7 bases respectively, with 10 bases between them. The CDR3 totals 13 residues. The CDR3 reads CASSIVGQGEAFF. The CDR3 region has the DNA TGTGCCAGTAGTATAGTTGGTCAGGGTGAAGCTTTCTTT.

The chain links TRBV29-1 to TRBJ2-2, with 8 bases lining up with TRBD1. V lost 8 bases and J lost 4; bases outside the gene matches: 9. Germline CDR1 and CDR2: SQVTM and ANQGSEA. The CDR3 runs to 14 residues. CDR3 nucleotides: TGCAGCTTCAAGGGGCAGGGGGCCACCGGGGAGCTGTTTTTT. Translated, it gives CSFKGQGATGELFF.

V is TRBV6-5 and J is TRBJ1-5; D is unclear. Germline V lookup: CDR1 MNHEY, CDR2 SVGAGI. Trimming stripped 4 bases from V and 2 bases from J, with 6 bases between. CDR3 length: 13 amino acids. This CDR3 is CASSSIGNQPQHF. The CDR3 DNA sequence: TGTGCCAGCAGTTCTATCGGCAATCAGCCCCAGCATTTT.

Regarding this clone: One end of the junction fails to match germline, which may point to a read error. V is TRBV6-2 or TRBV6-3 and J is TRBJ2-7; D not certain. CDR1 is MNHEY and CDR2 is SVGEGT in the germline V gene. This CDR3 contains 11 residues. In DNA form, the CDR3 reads TGTGCCAGCAGCTACTTCAACGAGCAGTACTTC. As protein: CASSYFNEQYF.

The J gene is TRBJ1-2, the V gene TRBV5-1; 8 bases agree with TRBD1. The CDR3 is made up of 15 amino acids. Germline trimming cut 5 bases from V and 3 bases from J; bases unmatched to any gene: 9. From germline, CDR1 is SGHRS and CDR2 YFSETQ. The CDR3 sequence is CASSRETGEDYGYTF. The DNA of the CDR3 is TGCGCCAGCAGTCGAGAGACAGGGGAGGACTATGGCTACACCTTC.

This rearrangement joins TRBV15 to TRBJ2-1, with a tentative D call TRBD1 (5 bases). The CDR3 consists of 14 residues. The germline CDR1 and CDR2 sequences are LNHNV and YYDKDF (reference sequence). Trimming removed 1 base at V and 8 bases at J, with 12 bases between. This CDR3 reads CATSRGHQGDEQFF. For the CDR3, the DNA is TGTGCCACCAGCAGAGGGCACCAAGGGGATGAGCAGTTCTTC. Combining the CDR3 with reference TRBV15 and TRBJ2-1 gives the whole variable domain DAMVIQNPRYQVTQFGKPVTLSCSQTLNHNVMYWYQQKSSQAPKLLFHYYDKDFNNEADTPDNFQSRRPNTSFCFLDIRSPGLGDTAMYLCATSRGHQGDEQFFGPGTRLTVL.